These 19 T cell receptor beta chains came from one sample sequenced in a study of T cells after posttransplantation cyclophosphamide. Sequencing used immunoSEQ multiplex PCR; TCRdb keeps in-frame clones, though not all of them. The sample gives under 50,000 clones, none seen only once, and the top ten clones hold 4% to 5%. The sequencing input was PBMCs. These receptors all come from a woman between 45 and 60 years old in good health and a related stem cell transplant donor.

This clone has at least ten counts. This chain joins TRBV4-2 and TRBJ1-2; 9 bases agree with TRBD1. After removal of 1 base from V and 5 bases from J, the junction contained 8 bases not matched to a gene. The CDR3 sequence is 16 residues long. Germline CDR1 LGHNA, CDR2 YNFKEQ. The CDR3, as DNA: TGTGCCAGCAGCCAAGTCCTCGGGACAGGGTTATATGGCTACACCTTC. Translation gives CASSQVLGTGLYGYTF.

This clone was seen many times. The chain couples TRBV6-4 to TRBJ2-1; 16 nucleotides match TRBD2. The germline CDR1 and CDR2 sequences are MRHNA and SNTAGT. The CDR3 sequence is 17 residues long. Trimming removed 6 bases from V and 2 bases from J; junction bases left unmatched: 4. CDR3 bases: TGTGCCAGCAGCCCGGGACTAGCGGGGGGGCCCTACAATGAGCAGTTCTTC. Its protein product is CASSPGLAGGPYNEQFF.

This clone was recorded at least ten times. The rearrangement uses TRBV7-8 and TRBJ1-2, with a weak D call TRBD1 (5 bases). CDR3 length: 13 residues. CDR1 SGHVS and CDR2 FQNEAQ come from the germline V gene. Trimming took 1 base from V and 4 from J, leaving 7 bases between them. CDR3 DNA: TGTGCCAGCAGCTTAGGGGGCGGCTATGGCTACACCTTC. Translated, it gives CASSLGGGYGYTF. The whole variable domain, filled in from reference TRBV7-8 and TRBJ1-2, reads GAGVSQSPRYKVAKRGQDVALRCDPISGHVSLFWYQQALGQGPEFLTYFQNEAQLDKSGLPSDRFFAERPEGSVSTLKIQRTQQEDSAVYLCASSLGGGYGYTFGSGTRLTVV.

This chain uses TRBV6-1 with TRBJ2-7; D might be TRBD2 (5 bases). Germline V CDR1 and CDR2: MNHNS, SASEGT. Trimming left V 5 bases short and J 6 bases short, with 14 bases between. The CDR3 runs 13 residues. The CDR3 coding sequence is TGTGCCAGCAGTAAAGGGTCACGGGGCGAGCAGTACTTC. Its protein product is CASSKGSRGEQYF.

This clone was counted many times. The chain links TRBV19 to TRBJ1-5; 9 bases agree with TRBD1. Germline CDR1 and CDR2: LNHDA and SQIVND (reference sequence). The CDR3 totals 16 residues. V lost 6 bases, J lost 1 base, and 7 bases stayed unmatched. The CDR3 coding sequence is TGTGCCAGTAGATCCAACAGGGGGCTAAGCAATCAGCCCCAGCATTTT. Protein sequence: CASRSNRGLSNQPQHF.

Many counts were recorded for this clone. CDR3 in DNA: TGCGCCAGCAGCTTGGCCTCTGGACAGGGCCATGGCTACACCTTC. Its protein is CASSLASGQGHGYTF. The rearrangement links TRBV5-1 to TRBJ1-2; 8 nucleotides match TRBD1. CDR1 is SGHRS and CDR2 is YFSETQ in the germline V gene. This CDR3 is 15 amino acids long. With 0 bases clipped from V and 6 bases from J, the junction kept 7 bases outside the gene matches.

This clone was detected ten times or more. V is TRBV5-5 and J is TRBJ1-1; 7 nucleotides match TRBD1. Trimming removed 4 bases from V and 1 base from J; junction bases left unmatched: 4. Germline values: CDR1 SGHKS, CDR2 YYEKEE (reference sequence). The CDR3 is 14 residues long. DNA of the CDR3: TGTGCCAGCAGCATAAGACAGGGGAACACTGAAGCTTTCTTT. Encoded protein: CASSIRQGNTEAFF.

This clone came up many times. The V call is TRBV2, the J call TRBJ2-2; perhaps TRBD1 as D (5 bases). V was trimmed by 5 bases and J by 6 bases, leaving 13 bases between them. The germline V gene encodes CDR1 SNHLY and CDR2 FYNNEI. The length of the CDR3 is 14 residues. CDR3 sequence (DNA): TGTGCCAGCAGTCAAGGCAGGGCGTCCGGGGAGCTGTTTTTT. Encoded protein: CASSQGRASGELFF. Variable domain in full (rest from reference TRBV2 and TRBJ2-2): EPEVTQTPSHQVTQMGQEVILRCVPISNHLYFYWYRQILGQKVEFLVSFYNNEISEKSEIFDDQFSVERPDGSNFTLKIRSTKLEDSAMYFCASSQGRASGELFFGEGSRLTVL.

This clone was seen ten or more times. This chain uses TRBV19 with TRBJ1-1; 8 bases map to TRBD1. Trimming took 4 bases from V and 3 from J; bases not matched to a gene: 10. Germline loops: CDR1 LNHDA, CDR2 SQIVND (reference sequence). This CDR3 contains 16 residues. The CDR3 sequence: CASSRAPGQAYTEAFF. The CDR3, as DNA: TGTGCCAGTAGTAGAGCCCCGGGACAGGCCTACACTGAAGCTTTCTTT.

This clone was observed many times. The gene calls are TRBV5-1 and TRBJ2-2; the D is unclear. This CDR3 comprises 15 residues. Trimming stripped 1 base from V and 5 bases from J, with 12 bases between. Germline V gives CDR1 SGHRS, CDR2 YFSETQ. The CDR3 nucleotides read TGCGCCAGCAGCTTGATCCCGGCCGGGACCGGGGAGCTGTTTTTT. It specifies CASSLIPAGTGELFF.

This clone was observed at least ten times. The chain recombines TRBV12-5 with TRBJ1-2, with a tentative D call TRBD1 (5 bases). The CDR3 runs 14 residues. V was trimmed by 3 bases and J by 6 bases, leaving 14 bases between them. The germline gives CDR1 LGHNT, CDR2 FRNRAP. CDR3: CASGFVDNRNGYTF. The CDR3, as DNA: TGTGCTAGTGGTTTTGTGGACAATCGAAATGGCTACACCTTC.

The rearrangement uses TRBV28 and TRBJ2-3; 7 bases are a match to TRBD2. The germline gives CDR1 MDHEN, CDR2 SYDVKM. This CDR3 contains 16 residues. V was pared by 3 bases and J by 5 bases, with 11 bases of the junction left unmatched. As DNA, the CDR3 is TGTGCCAGCAGTTTTTCCGCAGGGAGGGTCAGAGATACGCAGTATTTT. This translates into CASSFSAGRVRDTQYF.

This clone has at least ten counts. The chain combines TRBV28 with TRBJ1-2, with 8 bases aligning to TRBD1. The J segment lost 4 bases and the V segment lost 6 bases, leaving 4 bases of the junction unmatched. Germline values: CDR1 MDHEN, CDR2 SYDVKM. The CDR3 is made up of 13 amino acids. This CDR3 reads CASREQGGYGYTF. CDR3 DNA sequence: TGTGCCAGCAGAGAACAGGGGGGCTATGGCTACACCTTC.

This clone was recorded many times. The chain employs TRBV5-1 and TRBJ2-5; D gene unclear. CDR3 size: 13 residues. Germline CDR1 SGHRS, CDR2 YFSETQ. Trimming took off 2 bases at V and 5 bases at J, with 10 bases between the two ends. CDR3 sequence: CASSFGSMETQYF. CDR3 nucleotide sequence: TGCGCCAGCAGCTTCGGGTCGATGGAGACCCAGTACTTC.

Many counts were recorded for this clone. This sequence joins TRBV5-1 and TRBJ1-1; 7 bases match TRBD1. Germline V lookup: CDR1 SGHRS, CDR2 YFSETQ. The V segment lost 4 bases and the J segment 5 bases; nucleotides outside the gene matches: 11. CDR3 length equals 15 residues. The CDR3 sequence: CASSQKTGVATEAFF. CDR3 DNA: TGCGCCAGCAGCCAGAAAACAGGGGTGGCGACTGAAGCTTTCTTT.

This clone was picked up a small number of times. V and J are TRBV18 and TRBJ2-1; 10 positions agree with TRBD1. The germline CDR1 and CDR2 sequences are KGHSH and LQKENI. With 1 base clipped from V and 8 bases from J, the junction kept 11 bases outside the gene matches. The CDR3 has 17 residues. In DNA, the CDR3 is TGTGCCAGCTCACCACGCAAAACTGGGACAGGGGTCGATGAGCAGTTCTTC. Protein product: CASSPRKTGTGVDEQFF.

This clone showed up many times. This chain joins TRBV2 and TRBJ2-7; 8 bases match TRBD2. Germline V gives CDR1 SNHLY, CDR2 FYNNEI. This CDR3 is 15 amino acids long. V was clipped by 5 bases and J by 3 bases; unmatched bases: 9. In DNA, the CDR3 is TGTGCCAGCAGTACCCCGGGGGGGGTAGGCTACGAGCAGTACTTC. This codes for CASSTPGGVGYEQYF. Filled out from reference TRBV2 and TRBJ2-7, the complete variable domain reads EPEVTQTPSHQVTQMGQEVILRCVPISNHLYFYWYRQILGQKVEFLVSFYNNEISEKSEIFDDQFSVERPDGSNFTLKIRSTKLEDSAMYFCASSTPGGVGYEQYFGPGTRLTVT.

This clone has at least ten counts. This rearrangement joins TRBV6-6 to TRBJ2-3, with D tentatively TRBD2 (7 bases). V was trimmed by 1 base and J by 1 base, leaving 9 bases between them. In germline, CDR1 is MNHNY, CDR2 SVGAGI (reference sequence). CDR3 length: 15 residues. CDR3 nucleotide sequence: TGTGCCAGCAGTTACTTCGGGGGGCGCACAGATACGCAGTATTTT. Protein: CASSYFGGRTDTQYF.

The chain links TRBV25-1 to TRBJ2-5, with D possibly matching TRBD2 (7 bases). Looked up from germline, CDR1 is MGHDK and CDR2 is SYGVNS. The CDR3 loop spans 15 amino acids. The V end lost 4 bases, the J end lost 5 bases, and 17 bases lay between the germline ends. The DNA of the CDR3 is TGTGCCAGCAGTGGCAGGGGCGGGAGTGGGGAGACCCAGTACTTC. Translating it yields CASSGRGGSGETQYF.